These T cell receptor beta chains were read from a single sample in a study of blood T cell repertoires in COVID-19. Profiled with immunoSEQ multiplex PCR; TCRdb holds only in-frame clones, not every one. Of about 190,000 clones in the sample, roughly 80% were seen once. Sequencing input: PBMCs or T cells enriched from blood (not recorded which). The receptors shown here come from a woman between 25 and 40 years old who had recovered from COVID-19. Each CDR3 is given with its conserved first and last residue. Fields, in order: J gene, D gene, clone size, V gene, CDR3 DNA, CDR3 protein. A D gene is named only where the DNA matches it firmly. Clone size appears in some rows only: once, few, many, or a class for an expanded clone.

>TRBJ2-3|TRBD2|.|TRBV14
TGTGCCAGCAGCCACCTCGGACTAGCGGGGGGTAGCACAGATACGCAGTATTTT
CASSHLGLAGGSTDTQYF
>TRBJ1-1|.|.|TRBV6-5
TGTGCCAGCCGCAGGTCTCACTCCTCCCTCGCTGAAGCTTTCTTT
CASRRSHSSLAEAFF
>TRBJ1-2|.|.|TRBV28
TGTGCCAGCAGTTCGGGGACAAAAAACTATGGCTACACCTTC
CASSSGTKNYGYTF
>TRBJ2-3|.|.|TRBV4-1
TGCGCCAGCAGCCCGCAACGTTCGGCAGATACGCAGTATTTT
CASSPQRSADTQYF
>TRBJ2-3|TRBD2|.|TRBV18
TGTGCCAGCTCACCACCGGTAGGACTAGCGGGGGCTCCTAGCACAGATACGCAGTATTTT
CASSPPVGLAGAPSTDTQYF
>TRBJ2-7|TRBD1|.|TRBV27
TGTGCCAGCAGTTTCCGACCCGGGACAGGGGGCTACGAGCAGTACTTC
CASSFRPGTGGYEQYF
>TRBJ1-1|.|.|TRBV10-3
TGTGCCATCAGTGAGAGGGACACGGAAGCTTTCTTT
CAISERDTEAFF
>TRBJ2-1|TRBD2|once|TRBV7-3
TGTGCCAGCAGCTTAAATGGCGGGAGCTCCTACAATGAGCAGTTCTTC
CASSLNGGSSYNEQFF
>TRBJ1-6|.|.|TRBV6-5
TGTGCCAGCAGTTACTCTGCAGGTTATAATTCACCCCTCCACTTT
CASSYSAGYNSPLHF
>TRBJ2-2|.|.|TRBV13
TGTGCCAGCAGTTCAGAGAACACCGGGGAGCTGTTTTTT
CASSSENTGELFF
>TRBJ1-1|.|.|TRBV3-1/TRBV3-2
TGTGCCAGCAGACTGCAGGGGAGCACTGAAGCTTTCTTT
CASRLQGSTEAFF
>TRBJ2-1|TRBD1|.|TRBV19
TGTGCCAGTAGCCTGGACAGGGGGATTTACAATGAGCAGTTCTTC
CASSLDRGIYNEQFF
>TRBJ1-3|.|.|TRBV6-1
TGTGCCAGCAGTGATGCACAGGCTGGAAACACCATATATTTT
CASSDAQAGNTIYF
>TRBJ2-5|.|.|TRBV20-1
TGCAGTGCTCGACTTGGAGAGACCCAGTACTTC
CSARLGETQYF
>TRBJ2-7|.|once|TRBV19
TGTGCCAGTAGTATAGGAGGCAGGGGAACGGACGAGCAGTACTTC
CASSIGGRGTDEQYF
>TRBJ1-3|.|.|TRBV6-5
TGTGCCAGCAGCCTGCAGGTGGAAGGAAACACCATATATTTT
CASSLQVEGNTIYF
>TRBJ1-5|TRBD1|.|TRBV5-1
TGCGCCAGCAGCTTGACCGGGACAGGGAACAATCAGCCCCAGCATTTT
CASSLTGTGNNQPQHF
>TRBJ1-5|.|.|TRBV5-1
TGCGCCAGCAGCTTGTACGCAGGCCATCAGCCCCAGCATTTT
CASSLYAGHQPQHF
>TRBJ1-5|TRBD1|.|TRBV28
TGTGCCAGCAGATCTGACAGGGGGCACAATCAGCCCCAGCATTTT
CASRSDRGHNQPQHF
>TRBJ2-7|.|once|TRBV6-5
TGTGCCAGCGCCTATCGACAGGATTACGAGCAGTACTTC
CASAYRQDYEQYF
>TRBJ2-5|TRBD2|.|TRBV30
TGTGCCTGGAGTGCAGGACTAGGTTTAGCAGAGACCCAGTACTTC
CAWSAGLGLAETQYF
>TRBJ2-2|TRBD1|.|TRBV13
TGTGCCAGCAGCCTCTCCTCCGGGACAGGGGACACCGGGGAGCTGTTTTTT
CASSLSSGTGDTGELFF
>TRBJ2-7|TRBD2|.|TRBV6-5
TGTGCCAGCAGTTCGGGACTAGCGGACCGAGAGCAGTACTTC
CASSSGLADREQYF
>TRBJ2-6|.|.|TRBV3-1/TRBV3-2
TGTGCCAGCAGACCTGCGCGGGTCACCTCTGGGGCCAACGTCCTGACTTTC
CASRPARVTSGANVLTF
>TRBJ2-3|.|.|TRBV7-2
TGTGCCAGCGGAGGTCGGGCCGGGAATACGCAGTATTTT
CASGGRAGNTQYF
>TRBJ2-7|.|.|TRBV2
TGTGCCAGCAGTGAAGACGGGGTCGGCTACGAGCAGTACTTC
CASSEDGVGYEQYF
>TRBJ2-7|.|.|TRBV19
TGTGCCAGTAGCTCTGGACAACACTACGAGCAGTACTTC
CASSSGQHYEQYF
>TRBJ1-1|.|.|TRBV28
TGTGCCAGCAGCCGTGGTCTGGGGCTGGCCACTGAAGCTTTCTTT
CASSRGLGLATEAFF
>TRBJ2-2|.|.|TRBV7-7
TGTGCTAGCAGCTCCGGCGGATCGAAAACCGGGGAGCTGTTTTTT
CASSSGGSKTGELFF
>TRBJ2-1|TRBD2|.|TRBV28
TGTGCCAGCAGTTTGTATGGGACTAGCGGCGATGAGCAGTTCTTC
CASSLYGTSGDEQFF
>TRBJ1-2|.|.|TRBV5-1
TGCGCCAGCAGCTTGGGTAGGACAGATCTCTATGGCTACACCTTC
CASSLGRTDLYGYTF
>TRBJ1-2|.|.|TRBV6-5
TGTGCCAGCAGCAGGGGCGCCGGCTATGGCTACACCTTC
CASSRGAGYGYTF
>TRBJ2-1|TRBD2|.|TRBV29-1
TGCAGCCCTGGGAAACTAGCGGGGCACAATGAGCAGTTCTTC
CSPGKLAGHNEQFF
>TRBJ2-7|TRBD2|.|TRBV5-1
TGCGCCAGCAGCTCACGACTAGCGGGAAACAACGAGCAGTACTTC
CASSSRLAGNNEQYF
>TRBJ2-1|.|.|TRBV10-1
TGCGCCAGCAGTGAGGGGACAAAGGGGGATGAGCAGTTCTTC
CASSEGTKGDEQFF
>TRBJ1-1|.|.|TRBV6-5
TGTGCCAGCAGTCTTCGGGGGAACACTGAAGCTTTCTTT
CASSLRGNTEAFF
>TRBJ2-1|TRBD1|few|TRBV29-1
TGCAGCGTTCGACAGGGTCCTGGGAATGAGCAGTTCTTC
CSVRQGPGNEQFF
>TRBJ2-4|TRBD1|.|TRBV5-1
TGCGCCAGCAGCCACTTTCGACAGGGGGCGGGAGACCTAGCCAAAAACATTCAGTACTTC
CASSHFRQGAGDLAKNIQYF
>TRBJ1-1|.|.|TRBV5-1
TGCGCCAGCAGCTGGGGGGAGGCTGAAGCTTTCTTT
CASSWGEAEAFF
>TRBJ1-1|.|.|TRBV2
TGTGCCAGCACCAGAACTAGAGACTCGAAGGCTTTCTTT
CASTRTRDSKAFF
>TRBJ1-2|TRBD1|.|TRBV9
TGTGCCAGCAGCTCGACCACGGCCGGGACAGGAGAGGGCTACACCTTC
CASSSTTAGTGEGYTF
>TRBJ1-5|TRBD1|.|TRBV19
TGTGCCAGTAGTATGGGACAGATGAATCAGCCCCAGCATTTT
CASSMGQMNQPQHF
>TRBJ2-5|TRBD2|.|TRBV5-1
TGCGCCAGCAGCTTGGGGCGGGAGGGCCGCCAAGAGACCCAGTACTTC
CASSLGREGRQETQYF
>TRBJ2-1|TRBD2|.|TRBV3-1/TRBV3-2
TGTGCCAGCAGCCAAGGGACTAGAGGGTCCAATGAGCAGTTCTTC
CASSQGTRGSNEQFF
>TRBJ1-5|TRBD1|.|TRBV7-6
TGTGCCAGCAGCTTTGGGACAGGGGAGGGTCAGCCCCAGCATTTT
CASSFGTGEGQPQHF
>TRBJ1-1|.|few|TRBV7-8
TGTGCCAGCAGCCCCCGGGGGACCCTGGTTGGAGCTTTCTTT
CASSPRGTLVGAFF
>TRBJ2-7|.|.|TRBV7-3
TGTGCCAGCAGCTTATACGGGTTCGAGCAGTACTTC
CASSLYGFEQYF
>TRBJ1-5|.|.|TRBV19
TGTGCCAGTCTCGATCAGTATAGCAATCAGCCCCAGCATTTT
CASLDQYSNQPQHF
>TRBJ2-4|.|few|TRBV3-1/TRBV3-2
TGTGCCAGCAGCCAGGACTTGATTTTAGGCATTCAGTACTTC
CASSQDLILGIQYF
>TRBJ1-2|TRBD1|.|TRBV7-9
TGTGCCAGCAGCTTCCGTAGCGGGACAGTTAAAGACGGCTACACCTTC
CASSFRSGTVKDGYTF
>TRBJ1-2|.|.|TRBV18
TGTGCCAGCTCACCACCGCAGGGCTACGGCTACACCTTC
CASSPPQGYGYTF
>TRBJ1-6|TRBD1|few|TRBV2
TGTGCCAGCAGGGATCTTGACAGGGGGCATAATTCACCCCTCCACTTT
CASRDLDRGHNSPLHF
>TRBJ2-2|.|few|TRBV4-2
TGTGCCAGCAGCCAACCTGCCCCAGGGTTAGAGGTCGCCGGGGAGCTGTTTTTT
CASSQPAPGLEVAGELFF
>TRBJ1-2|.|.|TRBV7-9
TGTGCCAGCAGCTTAGAAGTGGAGGGAGGTAGCTATGGCTACACCTTC
CASSLEVEGGSYGYTF
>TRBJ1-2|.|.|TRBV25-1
TGTGCCAGCAACTCAGGGGAAGGCTACACCTTC
CASNSGEGYTF